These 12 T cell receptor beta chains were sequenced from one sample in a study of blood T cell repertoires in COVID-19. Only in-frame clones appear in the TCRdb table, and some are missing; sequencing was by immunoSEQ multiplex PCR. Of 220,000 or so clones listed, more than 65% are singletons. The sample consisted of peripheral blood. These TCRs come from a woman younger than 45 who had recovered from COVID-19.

CDR3 nucleotides: TGTGCCAGCAGCCAAGGGGTAGGCGGCGGCACTGAAGCTTTCTTT. Its translation is CASSQGVGGGTEAFF. The V and J genes are TRBV3-1 (or the pseudogene TRBV3-2) and TRBJ1-1; D gene unclear. This CDR3 is 15 amino acids long. Trimming left V 1 base short and J 4 bases short, with 13 bases between. Germline CDR1 and CDR2: LGHDT and YNNKEL (reference sequence).

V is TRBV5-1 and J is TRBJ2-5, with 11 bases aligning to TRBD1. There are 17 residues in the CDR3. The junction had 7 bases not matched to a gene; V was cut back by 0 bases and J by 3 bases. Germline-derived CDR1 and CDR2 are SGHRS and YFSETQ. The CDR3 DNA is TGCGCCAGCAGCTTGGGGAAGGACAGGGGGCGCGAAGAGACCCAGTACTTC. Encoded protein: CASSLGKDRGREETQYF. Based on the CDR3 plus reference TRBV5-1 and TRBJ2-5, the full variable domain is KAGVTQTPRYLIKTRGQQVTLSCSPISGHRSVSWYQQTPGQGLQFLFEYFSETQRNKGNFPGRFSGRQFSNSRSEMNVSTLELGDSALYLCASSLGKDRGREETQYFGPGTRLLVL.

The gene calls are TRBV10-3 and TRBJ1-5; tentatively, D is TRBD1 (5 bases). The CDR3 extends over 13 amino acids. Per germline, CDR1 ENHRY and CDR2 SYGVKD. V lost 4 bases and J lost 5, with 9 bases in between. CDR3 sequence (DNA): TGTGCCATCAGTGGACAGTCCGATCAGCCCCAGCATTTT. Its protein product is CAISGQSDQPQHF.

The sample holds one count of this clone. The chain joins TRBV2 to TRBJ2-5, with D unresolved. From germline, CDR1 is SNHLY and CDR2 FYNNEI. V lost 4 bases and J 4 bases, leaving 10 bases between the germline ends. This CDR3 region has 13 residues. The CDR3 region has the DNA TGTGCCAGCAGTGTAGAGGAAGTAGAGACCCAGTACTTC. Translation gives CASSVEEVETQYF. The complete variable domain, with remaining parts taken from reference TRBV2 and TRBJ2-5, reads EPEVTQTPSHQVTQMGQEVILRCVPISNHLYFYWYRQILGQKVEFLVSFYNNEISEKSEIFDDQFSVERPDGSNFTLKIRSTKLEDSAMYFCASSVEEVETQYFGPGTRLLVL.

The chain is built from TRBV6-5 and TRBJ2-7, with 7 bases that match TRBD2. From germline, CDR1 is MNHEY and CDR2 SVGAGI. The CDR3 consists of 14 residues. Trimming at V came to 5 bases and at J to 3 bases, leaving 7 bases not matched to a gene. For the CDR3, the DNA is TGTGCCAGCAGTCCCCGGGGACTACTCTACGAGCAGTACTTC. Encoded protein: CASSPRGLLYEQYF.

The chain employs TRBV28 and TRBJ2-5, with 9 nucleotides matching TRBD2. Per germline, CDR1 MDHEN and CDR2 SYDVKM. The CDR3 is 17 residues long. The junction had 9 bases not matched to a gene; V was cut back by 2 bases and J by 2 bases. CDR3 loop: CASSLGGTGLAQETQYF. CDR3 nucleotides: TGTGCCAGCAGTTTAGGGGGAACGGGACTAGCACAAGAGACCCAGTACTTC.

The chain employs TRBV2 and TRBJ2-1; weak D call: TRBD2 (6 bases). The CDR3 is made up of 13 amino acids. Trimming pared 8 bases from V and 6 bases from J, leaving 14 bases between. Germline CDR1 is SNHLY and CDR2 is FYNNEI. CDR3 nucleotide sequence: TGTGCCAGCGGGGGACTCAGGCCCAATGAGCAGTTCTTC. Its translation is CASGGLRPNEQFF.

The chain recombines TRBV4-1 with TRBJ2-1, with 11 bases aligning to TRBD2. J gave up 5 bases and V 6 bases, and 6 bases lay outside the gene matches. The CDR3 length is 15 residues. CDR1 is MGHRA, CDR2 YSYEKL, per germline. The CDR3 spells CASRVGLAGNNEQFF. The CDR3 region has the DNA TGCGCCAGCAGAGTAGGACTAGCGGGCAACAATGAGCAGTTCTTC.

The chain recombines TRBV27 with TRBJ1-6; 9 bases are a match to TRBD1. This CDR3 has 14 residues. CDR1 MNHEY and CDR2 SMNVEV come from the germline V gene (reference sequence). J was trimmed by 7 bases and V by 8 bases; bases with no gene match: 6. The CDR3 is CASSSGQGNSPLHF. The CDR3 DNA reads TGTGCCAGCTCCTCCGGACAGGGGAATTCACCCCTCCACTTT.

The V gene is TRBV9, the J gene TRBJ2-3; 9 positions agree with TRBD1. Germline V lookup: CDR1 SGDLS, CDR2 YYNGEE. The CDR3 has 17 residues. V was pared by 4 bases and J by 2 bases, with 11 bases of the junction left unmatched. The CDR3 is CASSLRTGEINTDTQYF. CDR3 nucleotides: TGTGCCAGCAGCTTGCGGACAGGGGAAATTAACACAGATACGCAGTATTTT.

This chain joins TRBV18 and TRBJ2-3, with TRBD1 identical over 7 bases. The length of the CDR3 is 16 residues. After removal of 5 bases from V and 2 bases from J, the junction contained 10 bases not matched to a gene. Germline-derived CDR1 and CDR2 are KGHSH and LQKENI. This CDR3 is CASSESTGLITDTQYF. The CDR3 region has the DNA TGTGCCAGCTCAGAGTCGACAGGGCTTATCACAGATACGCAGTATTTT.

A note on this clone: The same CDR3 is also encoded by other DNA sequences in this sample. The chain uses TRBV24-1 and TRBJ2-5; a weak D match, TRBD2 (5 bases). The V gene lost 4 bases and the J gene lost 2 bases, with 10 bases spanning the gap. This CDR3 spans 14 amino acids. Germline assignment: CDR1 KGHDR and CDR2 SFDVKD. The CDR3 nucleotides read TGTGCCACCAGTGACCGGACTGCTCAAGAGACCCAGTACTTC. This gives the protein CATSDRTAQETQYF.